The 28 T cell receptor beta chains reported below all come from one sample, sequenced in a study of T cells in localized non-small cell lung cancer. This table comes from immunoSEQ multiplex PCR, and its TCRdb copy is limited to in-frame clones, with some not included. Here the sample spans 35,000 to 45,000 clones, more than 65% being singletons. Here the sequenced sample was peripheral blood, taken before any cancer treatment. These receptors were taken from a male donor aged 60 or older with stage III squamous cell lung carcinoma.

V is TRBV14 and J is TRBJ2-7, with D unresolved. Trimming left V 0 bases short and J 0 bases short, with 6 bases between. Per the germline V gene, CDR1 is SGHDN and CDR2 is FVKESK. The CDR3 runs 14 residues. The CDR3 DNA is TGTGCCAGCAGCCAAGAGCTGACCTCCTACGAGCAGTACTTC. Amino acids: CASSQELTSYEQYF.

This chain links TRBV5-4 with TRBJ2-5; 8 nucleotides agree with TRBD1. The V segment lost 4 bases and the J segment 5 bases; nucleotides outside the gene matches: 10. The CDR3 has 15 residues. CDR1 and CDR2 (germline): SGHNT, YYREEE (reference sequence). As DNA, the CDR3 is TGTGCCAGCAGCATCCCGGGACAGGAGGGGGAGACCCAGTACTTC. Its translation is CASSIPGQEGETQYF.

The chain employs TRBV11-3 and TRBJ2-7; 7 nucleotides line up with TRBD2. The V and J ends lost 1 base and 5 bases, in that order; junction bases with no gene match: 5. Looked up from germline, CDR1 is SGHNT and CDR2 is YENEEA. The CDR3 length is 14 residues. Here the CDR3 DNA reads TGTGCCAGCAGCTTAGGGGCGGGAGCACACGAGCAGTACTTC. Translation: CASSLGAGAHEQYF.

This clone was seen a few times. V gene TRBV18 combines with J gene TRBJ2-1; D is undetermined. Germline V gene lookup returns CDR1 KGHSH and CDR2 LQKENI. V lost 4 bases and J 7 bases, leaving 8 bases between the germline ends. This CDR3 spans 12 amino acids. The chain's CDR3 is CASSQTVNEQFF. CDR3 in DNA: TGTGCCAGCTCACAAACAGTAAATGAGCAGTTCTTC.

This chain connects TRBV5-1 to TRBJ2-5, with a possible D match to TRBD2 (5 bases). CDR3 length equals 16 residues. Germline-derived CDR1 and CDR2 are SGHRS and YFSETQ. The V end was cut by 0 bases, the J end by 5 bases, with 17 bases between. The CDR3 bases are TGCGCCAGCAGCTTGGGAGGCGGAGGAGTATGGGAGACCCAGTACTTC. Protein sequence: CASSLGGGGVWETQYF.

The chain joins TRBV11-2 to TRBJ2-1, with D perhaps TRBD1 or TRBD2 (6 bases each). Trimming cost V 5 bases and J 5 bases, with 19 bases left between them. Looked up from germline, CDR1 is SGHAT and CDR2 is FQNNGV. The CDR3 has 16 amino acids. CDR3 region: CASSPLDGGAHNEQFF. For the CDR3, the DNA is TGTGCCAGCAGCCCCCTTGACGGGGGCGCCCACAATGAGCAGTTCTTC.

This clone has a single count. V usage is TRBV2 and J usage is TRBJ2-4; perhaps TRBD2 as D (6 bases). The CDR3 has 16 amino acids. Germline CDR1 is SNHLY and CDR2 is FYNNEI. Deletions cut 8 bases from V and 2 bases from J, with 19 bases between. CDR3 in DNA: TGTGCCAGCGGGGTGGGAGCGGGTATTACCAAAAACATTCAGTACTTC. Translated: CASGVGAGITKNIQYF.

This clone was recorded a few times. V is TRBV2 and J is TRBJ1-1; 9 positions agree with TRBD1. Germline lookup yields CDR1 SNHLY and CDR2 FYNNEI. This CDR3 is 15 amino acids long. Trimming took 5 bases from V and 4 from J; bases not matched to a gene: 8. CDR3 amino acids: CASSPGTGYGTEAFF. The CDR3 nucleotides read TGTGCCAGCAGTCCCGGGACAGGGTACGGCACTGAAGCTTTCTTT.

The CDR3 loop reads CASTLGQVNTGELFF. CDR3 nucleotides: TGTGCCAGCACCCTAGGACAGGTGAACACCGGGGAGCTGTTTTTT. The chain has TRBV7-9 and TRBJ2-2, with 7 bases fitting TRBD1. The V gene's germline CDR1 is SEHNR and CDR2 FQNEAQ (reference sequence). The CDR3 contains 15 residues. J lost 1 base, V lost 7 bases, and 6 bases had no gene match.

This sequence joins TRBV30 and TRBJ1-2, with D perhaps TRBD1 (5 bases). This CDR3 has 14 residues. Per the germline V gene, CDR1 is GTSNPN and CDR2 is SVGIG (reference sequence). Trimming shortened V by 2 bases and J by 8 bases, and 18 bases separated the two germline ends. The CDR3 protein is CAWSSGTAALGYTF. In nucleotides, the CDR3 is TGTGCCTGGAGTTCCGGGACTGCCGCTTTAGGCTACACCTTC.

The chain joins TRBV30 to TRBJ1-1; D perhaps matches TRBD1 (5 bases). Germline assignment: CDR1 GTSNPN and CDR2 SVGIG (reference sequence). The CDR3 is 13 residues long. V lost 0 bases, J lost 7 bases, and 12 bases lay in between. This CDR3 reads CAWSVGPGFEAFF. The CDR3, as DNA: TGTGCCTGGAGTGTGGGACCCGGATTTGAAGCTTTCTTT.

This chain joins TRBV5-6 and TRBJ1-2; 7 bases agree with TRBD1. The V segment lost 2 bases and the J segment 5 bases; nucleotides outside the gene matches: 12. The CDR3 is 16 residues long. Looked up from germline, CDR1 is SGHDT and CDR2 is YYEEEE. CDR3 protein: CASSLNGQALTYGYTF. In DNA form, the CDR3 reads TGTGCCAGCAGCTTAAACGGACAGGCTCTGACATATGGCTACACCTTC.

The chain combines TRBV7-7 with TRBJ2-7; tentative D call: TRBD1 (6 bases). The CDR3 sequence is 13 residues long. Trimming pared 4 bases from V and 2 bases from J, leaving 9 bases between. The germline V gene has CDR1 SSHAT and CDR2 FNYEAQ (reference sequence). The CDR3 DNA sequence: TGTGCCAGCAGCTCCGGACAGACCTACGAGCAGTACTTC. Translation gives CASSSGQTYEQYF.

V and J are TRBV2 and TRBJ2-1; D possibly corresponds to TRBD1 (6 bases). The V end lost 7 bases, the J end lost 6 bases, and 19 bases lay between the germline ends. Germline V gives CDR1 SNHLY, CDR2 FYNNEI. The CDR3 runs to 15 residues. The CDR3 loop is CASIGQFPQANEQFF. CDR3 coding DNA: TGTGCCAGCATCGGACAGTTTCCCCAGGCCAATGAGCAGTTCTTC. Variable domain in full (rest from reference TRBV2 and TRBJ2-1): EPEVTQTPSHQVTQMGQEVILRCVPISNHLYFYWYRQILGQKVEFLVSFYNNEISEKSEIFDDQFSVERPDGSNFTLKIRSTKLEDSAMYFCASIGQFPQANEQFFGPGTRLTVL.

The rearrangement joins TRBV5-1 to TRBJ1-3, with TRBD1 as a possible D gene (5 bases). Trimming cost V 1 base and J 1 base, with 12 bases left between them. The CDR3 extends over 16 amino acids. Germline V gene lookup returns CDR1 SGHRS and CDR2 YFSETQ. The CDR3 sequence is CASSLSGADSGNTIYF. CDR3 coding DNA: TGCGCCAGCAGCTTGAGTGGGGCGGATTCTGGAAACACCATATATTTT.

This chain connects TRBV29-1 to TRBJ2-7; D gene ambiguous. Germline V gene data show CDR1 as SQVTM and CDR2 as ANQGSEA. V was shortened by 4 bases and J by 2 bases, with 9 bases between the two germline ends. CDR3 length: 12 residues. This chain's CDR3 is CSVVAGPYEQYF. The CDR3 DNA reads as TGCAGCGTTGTGGCCGGACCCTACGAGCAGTACTTC.

A few counts support this clone. The V gene is TRBV27, the J gene TRBJ1-1, with D hard to call. V lost 6 bases, J lost 5 bases, and 7 bases lay in between. CDR1 is MNHEY, CDR2 SMNVEV, per germline (reference sequence). The CDR3 has 11 amino acids. CDR3 amino acids: CASRARTEAFF. The CDR3 coding sequence is TGTGCCAGCAGGGCAAGGACTGAAGCTTTCTTT.

The V and J genes are TRBV10-1 and TRBJ1-2; no reliable D call. V was pared by 8 bases and J by 1 base, with 14 bases between. This CDR3 is 14 amino acids long. Looked up from germline, CDR1 is WNHNN and CDR2 is SYGVQD (reference sequence). CDR3 protein: CASPINQVNYGYTF. Here the CDR3 DNA reads TGCGCCAGCCCGATAAACCAGGTTAACTATGGCTACACCTTC.

The J gene is TRBJ2-1, the V gene TRBV11-2; 10 nucleotides match TRBD1. The trim removed 5 bases at V and 7 bases at J, leaving 5 bases unmatched. In germline, CDR1 is SGHAT, CDR2 FQNNGV. This CDR3 spans 14 amino acids. The DNA of the CDR3 is TGTGCCAGCAGCGCCCCGGACAGGGGGAATGAGCAGTTCTTC. It yields the protein CASSAPDRGNEQFF.

The chain joins TRBV5-4 to TRBJ2-1, with D uncertain. The germline V gene encodes CDR1 SGHNT and CDR2 YYREEE (reference sequence). CDR3 length: 12 residues. Trimming took 5 bases from V and 2 from J, leaving 5 bases between them. In nucleotides, the CDR3 is TGTGCCAGCAGTCAACCCTACAATGAGCAGTTCTTC. It encodes CASSQPYNEQFF.

This chain connects TRBV11-2 to TRBJ2-3; 9 bases are a match to TRBD2. V was clipped by 1 base and J by 2 bases; unmatched bases: 10. This CDR3 comprises 18 residues. CDR1 is SGHAT and CDR2 is FQNNGV in the germline V gene. CDR3 amino acids: CASSLGRDIAGVTDTQYF. As DNA, the CDR3 is TGTGCCAGCAGCTTAGGTCGGGACATAGCGGGAGTCACAGATACGCAGTATTTT.

This chain's CDR3 is CASSLGAGSDSPLHF. Written as DNA, the CDR3 is TGCGCCAGCAGCTTGGGTGCGGGCTCCGATTCACCCCTCCACTTT. The chain employs TRBV5-1 and TRBJ1-6; D remains unclear. V lost 0 bases to trimming and J lost 8 bases, with 12 bases between them. Per the germline V gene, CDR1 is SGHRS and CDR2 is YFSETQ. The CDR3 is 15 amino acids.

This clone turned up a few times. The V gene is TRBV15, the J gene TRBJ1-5; D gene ambiguous. Germline loops: CDR1 LNHNV, CDR2 YYDKDF (reference sequence). V shed 5 bases and J shed 0 bases, with 11 bases lying between them. The CDR3 has 15 amino acids. CDR3 bases: TGTGCCACCAGCGAGGAGGGATATAGCAATCAGCCCCAGCATTTT. It yields the protein CATSEEGYSNQPQHF.

The V and J genes are TRBV5-1 and TRBJ2-7; perhaps D is TRBD1 or TRBD2 (6 bases each). With 0 bases removed from V and 3 bases from J, the gap between germline ends came to 10 bases. The germline CDR1 and CDR2 sequences are SGHRS and YFSETQ. This CDR3 comprises 14 residues. The DNA for the CDR3 is TGCGCCAGCAGCTTGGACGGGGGCGGCTACGAGCAGTACTTC. Translating it yields CASSLDGGGYEQYF.

This clone was detected once. The CDR3 loop is CASSEERLGEQFF. CDR3 nucleotide sequence: TGTGCCAGCAGTGAAGAAAGGCTGGGTGAGCAGTTCTTC. This chain uses TRBV2 with TRBJ2-1; D is unresolved. CDR1 SNHLY and CDR2 FYNNEI come from the germline V gene. This CDR3 region has 13 residues. Trimming shortened V by 1 base and J by 9 bases, and 10 bases separated the two germline ends.

The chain combines TRBV7-6 with TRBJ1-3; D is unresolved. The CDR3 totals 14 residues. Trimming stripped 1 base from V and 0 bases from J, with 4 bases between. CDR1 is SGHVS, CDR2 FNYEAQ, per germline. For the CDR3, the DNA is TGTGCCAGCAGCTTAGTGAGCTCTGGAAACACCATATATTTT. Protein: CASSLVSSGNTIYF.

V gene TRBV11-3 combines with J gene TRBJ2-5; no firm D call. The J call could be wrong; TRBJ2-7 is a better fit for the DNA end. The CDR3 sequence is 13 residues long. CDR1 SGHNT and CDR2 YENEEA come from the germline V gene. The CDR3 spells CASSLAKDYEQYF. The CDR3 region has the DNA TGTGCCAGCAGCTTAGCCAAGGACTACGAGCAGTACTTC.

This clone was recorded once. The chain links TRBV5-8 to TRBJ1-3; D not certain. Germline CDR1 is SGHTS and CDR2 is YDEGEE. V lost 0 bases and J lost 0, with 7 bases in between. This CDR3 has 15 residues. The DNA of the CDR3 is TGTGCCAGCAGCTTGGAAGGGCTCTCTGGAAACACCATATATTTT. It encodes CASSLEGLSGNTIYF.